This TCR beta chain was sequenced in a study of blood T cell repertoires in COVID-19. Study context: PBMCs, B-cell-depleted T cells, or T cells were the source of the cDNA or gDNA that made up the material.

Germline V lookup: CDR1 LNHDA, CDR2 SQIVND (reference sequence). J gave up 4 bases and V 4 bases, and 7 bases lay outside the gene matches. CDR3 size: 15 residues. Generated by immunoSEQ multiplex PCR, the TCRdb table keeps only in-frame clones and is missing some. The table shows 45,000 to 55,000 clones, with 80% to 85% occurring only once. Sequencing used peripheral blood. This rearrangement joins TRBV19 to TRBJ1-5; 7 bases are shared with TRBD1. The receptor's source is a man aged 45-65 years with acute or convalescent COVID-19. CDR3 sequence: CASSTEGQRNQPQHF. In DNA, the CDR3 is TGTGCCAGTAGTACCGAGGGACAGAGAAATCAGCCCCAGCATTTT.